This TCR beta chain was sequenced during a study of siplizumab effects on memory and regulatory T cells. Worth noting for this clone: Its cognate antigen is unknown.

This CDR3 region has 16 residues. Per germline, CDR1 LGHNA and CDR2 YNFKEQ. Trimming shortened V by 1 base and J by 0 bases, and 11 bases separated the two germline ends. Libraries were prepared by immunoSEQ multiplex PCR; TCRdb keeps only in-frame clonotypes and omits some of them. The table has about 69,000 clones, 88% seen once. General study results and limits: In siplizumab cultures, the suppressive function of proliferating Tregs remained unconfirmed. Under siplizumab, an average around 68% of mappable alloreactive CD4+ clones were Treg-derived, compared with around 25% in controls.

The chain couples TRBV4-2 to TRBJ2-3, with no clear D. The sequence came from a human donor in good health. Sequencing used Tregs sorted from blood. CDR3 residues: CASSQAGQTSTDTQYF. DNA of the CDR3: TGTGCCAGCAGCCAAGCCGGCCAAACTAGCACAGATACGCAGTATTTT.